Sequencing of this T cell receptor beta chain was carried out in a study of T cell changes during pregnancy in multiple sclerosis. CDR1 is SGHVS, CDR2 FNYEAQ, per germline. V dropped 1 base and J dropped 6; count of bases not matched to a gene: 13. This CDR3 has 18 amino acids. This table comes from immunoSEQ multiplex PCR, and its TCRdb copy is limited to in-frame clones, with some not included. The profile shows around 13,000 clones, 90% of them singletons. This rearrangement joins TRBV7-6 to TRBJ1-5, with TRBD1 identical over 9 bases. The material was CD8+ T cells from peripheral blood mononuclear cells, obtained after pregnancy. The source is a female donor in good health, enrolled as a control in a pregnancy study. CDR3 protein: CASSLGAGTGRGTQPQHF. CDR3 bases: TGTGCCAGCAGCTTAGGGGCCGGGACAGGGAGGGGGACTCAGCCCCAGCATTTT.